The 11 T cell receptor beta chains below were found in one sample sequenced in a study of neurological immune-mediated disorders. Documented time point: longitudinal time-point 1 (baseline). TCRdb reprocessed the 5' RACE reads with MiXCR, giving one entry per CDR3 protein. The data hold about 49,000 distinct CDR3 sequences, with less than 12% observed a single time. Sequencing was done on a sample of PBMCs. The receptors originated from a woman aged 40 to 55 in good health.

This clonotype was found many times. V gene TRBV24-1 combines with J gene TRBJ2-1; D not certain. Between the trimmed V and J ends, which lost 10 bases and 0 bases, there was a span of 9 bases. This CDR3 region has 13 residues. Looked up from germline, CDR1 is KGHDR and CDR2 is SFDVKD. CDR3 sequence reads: CATSESSYNEQFF. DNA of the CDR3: TGTGCCACTTCGGAAAGCTCCTACAATGAGCAGTTCTTC.

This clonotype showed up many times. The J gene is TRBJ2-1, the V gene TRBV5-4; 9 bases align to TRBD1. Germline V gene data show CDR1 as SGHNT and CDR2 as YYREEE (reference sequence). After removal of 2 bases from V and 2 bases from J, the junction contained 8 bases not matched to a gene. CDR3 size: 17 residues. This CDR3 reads CASSLRGGTGPYNEQFF. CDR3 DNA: TGTGCCAGCAGCTTAAGGGGAGGGACAGGGCCCTACAATGAGCAGTTCTTC.

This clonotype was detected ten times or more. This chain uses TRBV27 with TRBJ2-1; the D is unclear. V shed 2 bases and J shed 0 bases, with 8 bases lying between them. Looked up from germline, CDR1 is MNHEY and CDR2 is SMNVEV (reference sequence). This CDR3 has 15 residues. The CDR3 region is CASSLVLGSYNEQFF. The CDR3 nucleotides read TGTGCCAGCAGTTTAGTTCTCGGCTCCTACAATGAGCAGTTCTTC.

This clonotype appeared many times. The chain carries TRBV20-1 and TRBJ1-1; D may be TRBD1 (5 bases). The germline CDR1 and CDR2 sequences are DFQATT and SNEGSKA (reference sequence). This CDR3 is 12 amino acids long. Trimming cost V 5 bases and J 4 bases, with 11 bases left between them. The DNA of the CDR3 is TGCAGTGCTCCAGGGTCGGGCACTGAAGCTTTCTTT. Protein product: CSAPGSGTEAFF.

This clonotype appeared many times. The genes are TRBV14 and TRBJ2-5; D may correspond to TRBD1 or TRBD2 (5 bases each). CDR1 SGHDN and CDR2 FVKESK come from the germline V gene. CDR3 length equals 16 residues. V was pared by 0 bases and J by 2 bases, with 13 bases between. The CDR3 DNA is TGTGCCAGCAGCCAAGAACGGGGCGTGCGGCAAGAGACCCAGTACTTC. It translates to CASSQERGVRQETQYF.

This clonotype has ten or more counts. The CDR3 sequence: CASSQEGHPSYEQYF. The CDR3 bases are TGCGCCAGCAGCCAAGAAGGACATCCCTCCTACGAGCAGTACTTC. This chain joins TRBV4-3 and TRBJ2-7; tentative D call: TRBD1 (5 bases). The ends were cut back, 0 bases at V and 0 bases at J, with 9 bases in the middle. Per the germline V gene, CDR1 is LGHNA and CDR2 is YSLEER. CDR3 length: 15 amino acids.

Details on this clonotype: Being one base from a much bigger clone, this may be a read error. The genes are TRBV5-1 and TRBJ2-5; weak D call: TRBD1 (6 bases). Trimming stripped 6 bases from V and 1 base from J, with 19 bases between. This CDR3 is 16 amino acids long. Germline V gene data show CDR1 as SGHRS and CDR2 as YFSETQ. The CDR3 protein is CASTRATGSIQETQYF. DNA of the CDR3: TGCGCCAGCACCAGAGCCACAGGGTCAATCCAAGAGACCCAGTACTTC.

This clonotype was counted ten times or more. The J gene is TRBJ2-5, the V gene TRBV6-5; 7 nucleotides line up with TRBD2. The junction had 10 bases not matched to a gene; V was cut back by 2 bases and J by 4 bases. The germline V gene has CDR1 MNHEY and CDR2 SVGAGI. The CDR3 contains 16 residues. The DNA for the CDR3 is TGTGCCAGCAGTTACGAGGGTACAGGCGGGGGAGAGACCCAGTACTTC. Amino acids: CASSYEGTGGGETQYF.

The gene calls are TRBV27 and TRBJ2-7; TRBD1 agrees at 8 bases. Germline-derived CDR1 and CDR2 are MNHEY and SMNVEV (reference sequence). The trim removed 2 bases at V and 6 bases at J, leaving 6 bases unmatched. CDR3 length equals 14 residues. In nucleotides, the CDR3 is TGTGCCAGCAGTTTACGGACAGGGTTTAGCGAGCAGTACTTC. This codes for CASSLRTGFSEQYF.

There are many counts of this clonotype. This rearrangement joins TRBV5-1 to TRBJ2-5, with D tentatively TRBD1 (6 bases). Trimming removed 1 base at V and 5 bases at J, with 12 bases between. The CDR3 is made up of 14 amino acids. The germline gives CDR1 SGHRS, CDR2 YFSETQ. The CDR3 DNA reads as TGCGCCAGCAGCTTGTCGGACAGTGTGGAGACCCAGTACTTC. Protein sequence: CASSLSDSVETQYF.

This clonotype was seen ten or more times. CDR3 sequence: CRAGLAGVYEQYF. The DNA for the CDR3 is TGCAGGGCGGGACTAGCGGGAGTGTACGAGCAGTACTTC. The V and J genes are TRBV20-1 and TRBJ2-7; 14 bases agree with TRBD2. Looked up from germline, CDR1 is DFQATT and CDR2 is SNEGSKA (reference sequence). The CDR3 totals 13 residues.